The TCR beta chain described here comes from a study of blood T cell repertoires in COVID-19. Study-wide context: Samples came from the United States, Italy and Spain, spanning acute and convalescent COVID-19.

One Seattle source followed patients from active infection through their disease course. Using immunoSEQ multiplex PCR, the repertoire was profiled, and TCRdb retains in-frame clones only, with some absent. The profile shows 150,000 to 200,000 clones, about four fifths of them singletons. The germline gives CDR1 KGHSH, CDR2 LQKENI. CDR3 size: 14 residues. The J segment lost 4 bases and the V segment lost 4 bases, leaving 5 bases of the junction unmatched. The chain couples TRBV18 to TRBJ1-1; 8 bases agree with TRBD1. Sequenced input: peripheral blood. The TCR comes from a woman of 80 years or more with COVID-19, enrolled during active disease. CDR3 sequence: CASSLQGDSTEAFF. The CDR3 DNA reads TGTGCCAGCTCACTACAGGGGGATAGCACTGAAGCTTTCTTT. Combining the CDR3 with reference TRBV18 and TRBJ1-1 gives the whole variable domain NAGVMQNPRHLVRRRGQEARLRCSPMKGHSHVYWYRQLPEEGLKFMVYLQKENIIDESGMPKERFSAEFPKEGPSILRIQQVVRGDSAAYFCASSLQGDSTEAFFGQGTRLTVV.